These 5 T cell receptor beta chains originate from one sample sequenced in a study of T cell repertoires in cytomegalovirus infection. TCRdb itself ran the reads through MiXCR, one entry per CDR3 protein. This sample has around 900,000 distinct CDR3 sequences, with around 32% found just once. Their antigens remain unidentified. The source was cultured CD8+ T cells from PBMCs, collected from culture after CMV antigen stimulation. The receptors here all came from a human donor in good health (CMV status not recorded). Some clones in this sample may be carry-over from other donors' samples.

The V gene is TRBV12-3 or TRBV12-4, the J gene TRBJ2-2; D tentatively fits TRBD1 or TRBD2 (5 bases each). V was shortened by 2 bases and J by 3 bases, with 10 bases between the two germline ends. The CDR3 contains 15 residues. In DNA, the CDR3 is TGTGCCAGCAGTTTAAGAGGGGCCCACACCGGGGAGCTGTTTTTT. It yields the protein CASSLRGAHTGELFF.

V usage is TRBV18 and J usage is TRBJ2-3, with D possibly TRBD1 on 5 matching bases. V was pared by 2 bases and J by 2 bases, with 20 bases between. The CDR3 has 18 amino acids. Germline V gene sequence: CDR1 KGHSH, CDR2 LQKENI. CDR3 residues: CASSPTLGQDGATDTQYF. The DNA of the CDR3 is TGTGCCAGCTCACCAACCCTGGGGCAGGATGGGGCCACAGATACGCAGTATTTT.

The genes are TRBV5-4 and TRBJ2-2; maybe TRBD1 (5 bases). CDR1 and CDR2 from the germline V gene are SGHNT and YYREEE (reference sequence). The CDR3 covers 16 residues. Trimming took off 4 bases at V and 3 bases at J, with 16 bases between the two ends. CDR3 bases: TGTGCCAGCAGCCCGTCTTGGGGCCTGGACACCGGGGAGCTGTTTTTT. This encodes CASSPSWGLDTGELFF.

The V call is TRBV7-4, the J call TRBJ1-2; 8 bases match TRBD1. The J segment lost 12 bases and the V segment lost 5 bases, leaving 5 bases of the junction unmatched. From germline, CDR1 is SGHVT and CDR2 SQSDAQ. This CDR3 is built from 11 residues. The CDR3 spells CASSRTGFNTF. In DNA, the CDR3 is TGTGCCAGCAGCAGGACAGGGTTCAACACCTTC.

In this sample, this clonotype turned up once. A much more abundant neighbour one base away suggests this may be a read error. This rearrangement joins TRBV6-2 or TRBV6-3 to TRBJ2-1, with D hard to call. The CDR3 is made up of 12 amino acids. V lost 2 bases, J lost 7 bases, and 6 bases lay in between. Per germline, CDR1 MNHEY and CDR2 SVGEGT. The CDR3 sequence is CASSYPENEQFF. DNA for the CDR3: TGTGCCAGCAGTTACCCCGAGAATGAGCAGTTCTTC.